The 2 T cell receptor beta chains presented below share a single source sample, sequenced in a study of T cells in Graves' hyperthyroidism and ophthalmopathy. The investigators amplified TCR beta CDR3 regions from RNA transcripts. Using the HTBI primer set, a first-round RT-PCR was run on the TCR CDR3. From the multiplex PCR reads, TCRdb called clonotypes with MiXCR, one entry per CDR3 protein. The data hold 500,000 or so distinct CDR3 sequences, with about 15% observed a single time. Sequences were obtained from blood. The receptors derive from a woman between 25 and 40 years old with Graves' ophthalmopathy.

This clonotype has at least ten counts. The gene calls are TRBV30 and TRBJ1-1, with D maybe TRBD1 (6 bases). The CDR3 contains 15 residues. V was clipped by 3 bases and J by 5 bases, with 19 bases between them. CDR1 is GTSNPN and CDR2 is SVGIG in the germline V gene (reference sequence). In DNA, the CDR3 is TGTGCCTGGAGGCGAATACCACAGGGTAGGACTGAAGCTTTCTTT. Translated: CAWRRIPQGRTEAFF.

CDR3 bases: TGCAGTGCTAGAGATTTTGGCGGTACGGGGAGTGATGAAAAACTGTTTTTT. This sequence encodes CSARDFGGTGSDEKLFF. The chain joins TRBV20-1 to TRBJ1-4, with D unresolved. CDR3 length: 17 residues. Germline V CDR1 and CDR2: DFQATT, SNEGSKA (reference sequence). The V end lost 0 bases, the J end lost 6 bases, and 20 bases lay between the germline ends.